The rows below give T cell receptor beta chains drawn from one sample of a study of post-analysis software for immune sequencing data. From the PCR reads, TCRdb called clonotypes with MiXCR, one entry per CDR3 protein. Found here are about 680,000 distinct CDR3 sequences, more than 50% of them singletons; the top ten hold approximately 11%. Sequenced input: blood. The origin of the receptors is a girl aged 2 to 9 with multiple sclerosis. The CDR3 runs from the conserved cysteine through the conserved F or W. D genes are given only for firm matches. Size is stated for part of the rows, as once, few or many counts, or as a class when the clone is expanded.

d_call	v_call	j_call	cdr3_length	clone_size	cdr3_aa	cdr3_nt
TRBD1	TRBV5-5	TRBJ1-5	15	NA	CASSLGLGRDRYQHF	TGTGCCAGCAGCTTGGGCCTTGGGCGGGACAGGTATCAGCATTTT
TRBD2	TRBV7-4	TRBJ2-7	16	NA	CASRPAELAGFYEQYF	TGTGCCAGCAGGCCCGCGGAGCTAGCGGGTTTCTACGAGCAGTACTTC
TRBD1	TRBV30	TRBJ2-1	14	once	CAWGTGSSYNEQFF	TGTGCCTGGGGGACAGGGAGCTCCTACAATGAGCAGTTCTTC
NA	TRBV4-3	TRBJ1-2	16	NA	CASSQESRQQGYGYTF	TGCGCCAGCAGCCAAGAGAGTCGGCAGCAGGGCTATGGCTACACCTTC
TRBD1	TRBV12-3/TRBV12-4	TRBJ1-5	15	NA	CASRPGQEINQPQHF	TGTGCCAGCAGGCCGGGACAGGAGATCAATCAGCCCCAGCATTTT
NA	TRBV6-1	TRBJ2-2	12	NA	CASSELPGELFF	TGTGCCAGCAGTGAATTACCCGGGGAGCTGTTTTTT
NA	TRBV9	TRBJ1-1	14	NA	CASSVGGDSTEAFF	TGTGCCAGCAGCGTAGGGGGGGATTCCACTGAAGCTTTCTTT
NA	TRBV7-3	TRBJ2-7	14	few	CASSLTNGAYEQYF	TGTGCCAGCAGCTTAACTAACGGAGCCTACGAGCAGTACTTC
NA	TRBV12-3/TRBV12-4	TRBJ2-1	18	NA	CASSMTGHVASSYNEQFF	TGTGCCAGCAGTATGACGGGACACGTCGCGAGCTCCTACAATGAGCAGTTCTTC
NA	TRBV20-1	TRBJ2-7	16	few	CSARMSKGTYSYEQYF	TGCAGTGCTAGGATGAGTAAGGGGACCTACTCCTACGAGCAGTACTTC
NA	TRBV27	TRBJ2-5	15	NA	CASSSTRAGLKTQYF	TGTGCCAGCAGTTCGACCAGGGCCGGTTTGAAGACCCAGTACTTC
NA	TRBV7-9	TRBJ2-5	15	NA	CASSLQSGQLETQYF	TGTGCCAGCAGCTTACAGTCGGGACAATTGGAGACCCAGTACTTC
TRBD2	TRBV7-2	TRBJ2-5	17	NA	CASSPGTSGHFQETQYF	TGTGCCAGCAGCCCCGGGACTAGCGGGCACTTCCAAGAGACCCAGTACTTC
NA	TRBV12-3/TRBV12-4	TRBJ2-1	13	NA	CASSFGGIDEQFF	TGTGCCAGCAGTTTCGGAGGGATCGATGAGCAGTTCTTC
TRBD1	TRBV5-1	TRBJ1-1	14	NA	CASSLQGALTEAFF	TGCGCCAGCAGCTTGCAGGGGGCGCTCACTGAAGCTTTCTTT
NA	TRBV5-1	TRBJ2-7	18	NA	CASSLASPGSGSSYEQYF	TGCGCCAGCAGCTTGGCCAGCCCGGGTAGCGGAAGCTCCTACGAGCAGTACTTC
TRBD1	TRBV6-2/TRBV6-3	TRBJ2-1	18	NA	CASSSSTGGTSSCNEQFF	TGTGCCAGCAGTAGTTCGACAGGGGGCACCAGCTCCTGCAATGAGCAGTTCTTC
TRBD2	TRBV18	TRBJ2-1	16	NA	CASTLAGGSSYNEQFF	TGTGCCAGCACGCTAGCGGGGGGGAGCTCCTACAATGAGCAGTTCTTC
NA	TRBV10-3	TRBJ2-7	16	few	CAISKTRDLNSYEQYF	TGTGCCATCAGTAAAACCCGGGACCTAAACTCCTACGAGCAGTACTTC
NA	TRBV3-1	TRBJ2-4	13	few	CASSQGGKNIQYF	TGTGCCAGCAGCCAAGGGGGTAAAAACATTCAGTACTTC
NA	TRBV29-1	TRBJ2-6	14	few	CSVSDDSGANVLTF	TGCAGCGTTTCAGACGATTCTGGGGCCAACGTCCTGACTTTC
TRBD2	TRBV5-1	TRBJ2-3	14	NA	CASSAGGYTDTQYF	TGCGCCAGCAGTGCGGGGGGCTACACAGATACGCAGTATTTT
NA	TRBV12-3/TRBV12-4	TRBJ1-1	14	NA	CACSFGRTGTEAFF	TGTGCCTGCAGTTTCGGCAGGACTGGCACTGAAGCTTTCTTT
NA	TRBV6-6	TRBJ1-5	12	NA	CASSYEDQPQHF	TGCGCCAGCAGTTATGAGGATCAGCCCCAGCATTTT
TRBD2	TRBV5-1	TRBJ2-7	16	NA	CASSPHGLAYAYEQYF	TGCGCCAGCAGCCCACACGGACTAGCGTATGCCTACGAGCAGTACTTC
TRBD1	TRBV12-5	TRBJ2-3	13	few	CASGSDRGDTQYF	TGTGCTAGTGGTTCGGACAGGGGAGATACGCAGTATTTT
TRBD2	TRBV10-3	TRBJ2-1	13	NA	CAIRGLAENEQFF	TGTGCCATCAGGGGGCTAGCGGAAAATGAGCAGTTCTTC
NA	TRBV29-1	TRBJ2-3	13	NA	CSVRGTSTDTQYF	TGCAGCGTCCGCGGAACTAGCACAGATACGCAGTATTTT
NA	TRBV15	TRBJ2-1	16	NA	CATSRDVGPSLDEQFF	TGTGCCACCAGCAGAGACGTAGGACCGTCCTTAGATGAGCAGTTCTTC
NA	TRBV2	TRBJ2-7	14	NA	CASTGGTVLYEQYF	TGTGCCAGCACCGGCGGGACAGTACTCTACGAGCAGTACTTC
TRBD1	TRBV3-1	TRBJ2-1	13	NA	CASSPTGGVEQFF	TGTGCCAGCAGCCCTACAGGGGGCGTTGAGCAGTTCTTC
NA	TRBV25-1	TRBJ1-2	15	NA	CASSGVQGANYGYTF	TGTGCCAGCAGTGGGGTACAGGGAGCTAACTATGGCTACACCTTC
TRBD2	TRBV5-1	TRBJ2-1	13	NA	CASSYGLAEEQFF	TGCGCCAGCAGCTACGGACTAGCGGAAGAGCAGTTCTTC
NA	TRBV14	TRBJ1-1	14	NA	CASSLRVPNTEAFF	TGTGCCAGCAGCCTCAGGGTCCCCAACACTGAAGCTTTCTTT
NA	TRBV29-1	TRBJ2-7	11	NA	CSVRGINEQYF	TGCAGCGTGAGGGGCATCAACGAGCAGTACTTC
NA	TRBV2	TRBJ2-3	14	few	CASSEASSTDTQYF	TGTGCCAGCAGTGAAGCGAGTAGCACAGATACGCAGTATTTT
TRBD1	TRBV27	TRBJ2-7	14	few	CASSPLTGGHEQYF	TGTGCCAGCAGTCCATTGACAGGGGGGCACGAGCAGTACTTC
TRBD1	TRBV6-6	TRBJ2-4	12	once	CASSPGTEIQYF	TGTGCCAGCAGCCCCGGGACAGAAATTCAGTACTTC
TRBD1	TRBV10-3	TRBJ2-7	13	NA	CAINPGQGSEQYF	TGTGCCATCAACCCCGGACAGGGGAGCGAGCAGTACTTC
NA	TRBV10-3	TRBJ2-6	13	few	CAISEARPGSLTF	TGCGCCATCAGTGAGGCCAGACCGGGGAGCCTGACTTTC
TRBD2	TRBV7-2	TRBJ2-3	15	NA	CATGLAGGEADTQYF	TGTGCCACCGGACTAGCGGGGGGAGAAGCAGATACGCAGTATTTT
NA	TRBV29-1	TRBJ2-5	12	few	CSVVSGQETQYF	TGCAGCGTTGTTTCGGGGCAAGAGACCCAGTACTTC
NA	TRBV7-9	TRBJ2-7	15	NA	CASSLGTDIPYEQYF	TGTGCCAGCAGCCTCGGGACCGACATTCCCTACGAGCAGTACTTC
TRBD1	TRBV5-4	TRBJ1-1	15	few	CASSLKGQANTEAFF	TGTGCCAGCAGCTTGAAAGGACAGGCCAACACTGAAGCTTTCTTT
NA	TRBV10-3	TRBJ2-3	14	NA	CAIGVAYSTDTQYF	TGTGCCATCGGGGTGGCGTATAGCACAGATACGCAGTATTTT
NA	TRBV25-1	TRBJ2-2	14	few	CASSGTANTGELFF	TGTGCCAGCAGTGGAACAGCGAACACCGGGGAGCTGTTTTTT
TRBD1	TRBV5-1	TRBJ2-7	14	once	CASRGTITGVEQYF	TGCGCCAGCAGAGGTACGATAACAGGGGTCGAGCAGTACTTC
NA	TRBV6-5	TRBJ2-1	14	NA	CASSYHSGLNEQFF	TGTGCCAGCAGTTACCACTCGGGCCTCAATGAGCAGTTCTTC
NA	TRBV12-3/TRBV12-4	TRBJ1-5	13	once	CASRGFSGQPQHF	TGTGCCAGCAGGGGGTTCTCTGGTCAGCCCCAGCATTTT
NA	TRBV4-2	TRBJ2-5	18	NA	CASSPEPVRPVEQETQYF	TGTGCCAGCAGTCCAGAACCGGTGCGGCCGGTTGAACAAGAGACCCAGTACTTC
NA	TRBV6-5	TRBJ2-3	13	NA	CATKGGVTDTQYF	TGTGCCACAAAAGGGGGGGTGACAGATACGCAGTATTTT
TRBD1	TRBV25-1	TRBJ2-7	15	few	CASSESQTGAGEQYF	TGTGCCAGCAGTGAATCACAGACAGGGGCTGGGGAGCAGTACTTC
NA	TRBV20-1	TRBJ2-1	14	NA	CSAPWQTSYNEQFF	TGCAGTGCTCCCTGGCAGACCTCCTACAATGAGCAGTTCTTC
NA	TRBV2	TRBJ2-1	11	NA	CASSERDGQFF	TGTGCCAGCAGTGAGAGGGACGGGCAGTTCTTC
NA	TRBV7-9	TRBJ2-5	15	NA	CASSLANTGTETQYF	TGTGCCAGCAGCTTAGCCAATACGGGGACGGAGACCCAGTACTTC
TRBD1	TRBV20-1	TRBJ2-6	19	NA	CSARQMGGQAFTGANVLTF	TGCAGTGCTAGACAGATGGGGGGACAGGCCTTCACTGGGGCCAACGTCCTGACTTTC
NA	TRBV7-9	TRBJ2-3	14	NA	CASSLTAGVDTQYF	TGTGCCAGCAGCTTAACGGCAGGGGTAGATACGCAGTATTTT
NA	TRBV28	TRBJ1-2	14	NA	CASSFRTIRYGYTF	TGTGCCAGCAGTTTTCGTACAATAAGATATGGCTACACCTTC
NA	TRBV10-1	TRBJ2-1	13	few	CASSLSSAGEQFF	TGCGCCAGCAGTCTGTCTTCGGCCGGGGAGCAGTTCTTC